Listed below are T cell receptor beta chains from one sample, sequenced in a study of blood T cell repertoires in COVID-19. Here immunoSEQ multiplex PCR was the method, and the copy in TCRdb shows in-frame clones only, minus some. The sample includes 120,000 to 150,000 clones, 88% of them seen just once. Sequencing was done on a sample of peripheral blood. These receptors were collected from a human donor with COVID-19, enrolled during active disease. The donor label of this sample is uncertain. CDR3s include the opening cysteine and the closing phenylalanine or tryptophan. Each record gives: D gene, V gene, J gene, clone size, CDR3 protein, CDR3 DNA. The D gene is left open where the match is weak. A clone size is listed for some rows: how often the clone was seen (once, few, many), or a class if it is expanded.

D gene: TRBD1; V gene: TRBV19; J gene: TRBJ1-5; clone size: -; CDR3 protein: CASSTRDRGNQPQHF; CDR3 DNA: TGTGCCAGTAGTACCCGGGACAGGGGGAATCAGCCCCAGCATTTT
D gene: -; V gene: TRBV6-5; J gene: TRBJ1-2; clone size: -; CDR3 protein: CASGDRNYGYTF; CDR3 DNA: TGTGCCAGCGGAGACAGGAATTATGGCTACACCTTC
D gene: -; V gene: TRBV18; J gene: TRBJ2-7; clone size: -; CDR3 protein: CASSRGDEQYF; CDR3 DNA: TGTGCCAGCTCACGGGGGGACGAGCAGTACTTC
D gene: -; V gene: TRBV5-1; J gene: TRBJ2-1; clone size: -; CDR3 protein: CASSLVRGTEVEQFF; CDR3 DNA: TGCGCCAGCAGCTTGGTTCGGGGGACGGAGGTTGAGCAGTTCTTC
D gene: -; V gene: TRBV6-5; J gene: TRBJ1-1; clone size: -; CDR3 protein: CASSYSRQAGDTEAFF; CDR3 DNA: TGTGCCAGCAGTTACTCGAGACAGGCGGGGGACACTGAAGCTTTCTTT
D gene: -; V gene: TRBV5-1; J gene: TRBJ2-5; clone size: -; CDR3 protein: CASSLATTETQYF; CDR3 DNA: TGCGCCAGCAGCTTGGCGACTACAGAGACCCAGTACTTC
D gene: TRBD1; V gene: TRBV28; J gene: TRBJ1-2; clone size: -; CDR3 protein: CASSLGQGPIYGYTF; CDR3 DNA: TGTGCCAGCAGTTTGGGACAGGGACCAATCTATGGCTACACCTTC
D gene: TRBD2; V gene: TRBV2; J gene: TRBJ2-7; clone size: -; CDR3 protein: CASSEQASGSGEYF; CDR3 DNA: TGTGCCAGCAGTGAACAGGCTAGCGGGAGCGGTGAGTACTTC
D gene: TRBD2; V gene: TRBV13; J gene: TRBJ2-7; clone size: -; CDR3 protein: CASSFDRTGTSRRSYEQYF; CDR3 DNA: TGTGCCAGCAGCTTCGACAGGACCGGGACTAGCCGGCGGTCCTACGAGCAGTACTTC
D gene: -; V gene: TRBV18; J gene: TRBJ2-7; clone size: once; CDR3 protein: CASSPDSAYEQYF; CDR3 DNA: TGTGCCAGCTCACCGGACAGTGCCTACGAGCAGTACTTC
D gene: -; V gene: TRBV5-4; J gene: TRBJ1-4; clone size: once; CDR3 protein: CASSDARRGYFGEKLFF; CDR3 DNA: TGTGCCAGCAGCGATGCGCGAAGGGGTTACTTCGGGGAAAAACTGTTTTTT
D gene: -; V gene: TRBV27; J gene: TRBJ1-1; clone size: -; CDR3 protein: CASRGPREKNTEAFF; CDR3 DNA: TGTGCCAGCAGGGGCCCCAGGGAAAAAAACACTGAAGCTTTCTTT
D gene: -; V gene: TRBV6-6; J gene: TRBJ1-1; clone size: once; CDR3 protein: CASSYRGHEAFF; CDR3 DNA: TGTGCCAGCAGTTACAGGGGACATGAAGCTTTCTTT
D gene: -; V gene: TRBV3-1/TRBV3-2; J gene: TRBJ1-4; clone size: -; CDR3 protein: CASSQDTSDEKLFF; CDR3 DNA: TGTGCCAGCAGCCAAGATACCAGTGATGAAAAACTGTTTTTT
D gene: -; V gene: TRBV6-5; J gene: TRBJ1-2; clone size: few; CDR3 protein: CASSYSKVGTGASF; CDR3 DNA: -
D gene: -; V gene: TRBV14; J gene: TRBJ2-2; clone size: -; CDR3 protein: CASSQVVNTGELFF; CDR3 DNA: TGTGCCAGCAGCCAAGTCGTGAACACCGGGGAGCTGTTTTTT
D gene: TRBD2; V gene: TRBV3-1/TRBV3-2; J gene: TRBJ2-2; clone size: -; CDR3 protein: CASSRETSGGNTGELFF; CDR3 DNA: TGTGCCAGCAGCCGGGAGACTAGCGGTGGGAACACCGGGGAGCTGTTTTTT
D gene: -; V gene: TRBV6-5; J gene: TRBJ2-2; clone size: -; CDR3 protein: CASRTDQNTGELFF; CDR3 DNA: TGTGCCAGCCGGACTGATCAGAACACCGGGGAGCTGTTTTTT
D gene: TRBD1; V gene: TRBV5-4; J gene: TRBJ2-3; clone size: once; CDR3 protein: CASSLDRGLTDTQYF; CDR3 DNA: TGTGCCAGCAGCTTAGACAGGGGCCTAACAGATACGCAGTATTTT
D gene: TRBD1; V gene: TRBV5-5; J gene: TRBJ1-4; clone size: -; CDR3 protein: CASRAGTGTEKLFF; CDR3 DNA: TGTGCCAGCAGAGCCGGGACAGGGACTGAAAAACTGTTTTTT
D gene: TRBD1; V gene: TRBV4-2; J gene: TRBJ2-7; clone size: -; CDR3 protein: CASSRGQGTTGHEQYF; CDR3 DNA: TGTGCCAGCAGCCGAGGACAGGGGACCACTGGGCACGAGCAGTACTTC
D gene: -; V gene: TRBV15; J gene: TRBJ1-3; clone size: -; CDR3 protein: CATSRDAGRTGNTIYF; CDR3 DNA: TGTGCCACCAGCAGAGACGCAGGGAGGACTGGAAACACCATATATTTT
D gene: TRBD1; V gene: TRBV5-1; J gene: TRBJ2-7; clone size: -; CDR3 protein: CASSWGRGTGDIYEQYF; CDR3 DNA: TGCGCCAGCAGCTGGGGCCGAGGGACAGGGGACATCTACGAGCAGTACTTC
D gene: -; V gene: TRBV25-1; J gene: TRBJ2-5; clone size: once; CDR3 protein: CASSGAGLETQYF; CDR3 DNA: TGTGCCAGCAGTGGGGCAGGGTTAGAGACCCAGTACTTC
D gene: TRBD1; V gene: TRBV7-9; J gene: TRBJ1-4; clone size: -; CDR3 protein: CASSRAGTGGVADEKLFF; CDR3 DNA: TGTGCCAGCAGCCGTGCCGGGACAGGGGGAGTTGCGGATGAAAAACTGTTTTTT
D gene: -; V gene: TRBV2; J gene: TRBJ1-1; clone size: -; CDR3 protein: CASRRQWVTEAFF; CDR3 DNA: TGTGCCAGCAGGAGACAGTGGGTCACTGAAGCTTTCTTT
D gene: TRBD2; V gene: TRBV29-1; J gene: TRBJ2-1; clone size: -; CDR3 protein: CSLPSGIYNEQFF; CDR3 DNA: TGCAGCCTACCTAGCGGAATCTACAATGAGCAGTTCTTC
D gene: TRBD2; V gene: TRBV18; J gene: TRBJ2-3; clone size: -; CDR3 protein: CASSPSSGGRTDTQYF; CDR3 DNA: TGTGCCAGCTCCCCGTCTAGCGGGGGACGCACAGATACGCAGTATTTT
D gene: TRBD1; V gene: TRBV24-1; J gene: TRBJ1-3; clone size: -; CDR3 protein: CATSERTGFNTIYF; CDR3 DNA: TGTGCCACCAGTGAGCGGACAGGGTTCAACACCATATATTTT
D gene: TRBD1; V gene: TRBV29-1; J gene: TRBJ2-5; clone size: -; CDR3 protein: CSVARQGSETQYF; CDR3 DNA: TGCAGCGTTGCCAGACAGGGGTCAGAGACCCAGTACTTC
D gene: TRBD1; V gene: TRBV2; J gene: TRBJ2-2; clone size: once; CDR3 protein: CASLRDRNTGELFF; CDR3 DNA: TGTGCCAGTCTCCGGGACAGGAACACCGGGGAGCTGTTTTTT
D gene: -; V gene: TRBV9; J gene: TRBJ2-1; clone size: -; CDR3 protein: CASSVRQNEQFF; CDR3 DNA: TGTGCCAGCAGCGTACGCCAGAATGAGCAGTTCTTC
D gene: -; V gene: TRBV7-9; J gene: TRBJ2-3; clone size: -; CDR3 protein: CASSPTEASTDTQYF; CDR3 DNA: TGTGCCAGCAGCCCGACTGAAGCTAGCACAGATACGCAGTATTTT
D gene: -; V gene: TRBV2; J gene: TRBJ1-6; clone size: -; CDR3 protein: CASSEGRTNSPLHF; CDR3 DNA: TGTGCCAGCAGTGAGGGCAGAACTAATTCACCCCTCCACTTT
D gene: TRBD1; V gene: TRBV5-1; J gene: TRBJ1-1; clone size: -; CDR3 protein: CASSTGGENTEAFF; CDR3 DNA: TGCGCCAGCAGCACAGGGGGCGAGAACACTGAAGCTTTCTTT
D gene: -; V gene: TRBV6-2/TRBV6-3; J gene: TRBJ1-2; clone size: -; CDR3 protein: CASSNPPWGDGYTF; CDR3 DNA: TGTGCCAGCAGCAACCCACCCTGGGGAGATGGCTACACCTTC
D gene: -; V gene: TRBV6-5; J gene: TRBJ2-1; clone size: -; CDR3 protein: CASSVTRELKDEQFF; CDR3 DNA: TGTGCCAGCAGCGTGACTCGGGAGTTGAAGGATGAGCAGTTCTTC
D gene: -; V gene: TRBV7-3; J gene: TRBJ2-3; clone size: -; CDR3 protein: CASSPGLNTDTQYF; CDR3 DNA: TGTGCCAGCAGCCCCGGACTGAACACAGATACGCAGTATTTT
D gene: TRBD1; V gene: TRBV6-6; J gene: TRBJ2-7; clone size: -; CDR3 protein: CASSYKTGVSYEQYF; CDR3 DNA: TGTGCCAGCAGTTACAAAACAGGGGTCTCCTACGAGCAGTACTTC